This passage covers 12 T cell receptor beta chains from one sample sequenced in a study of identical twins. TCRdb reprocessed the 5' RACE reads with MiXCR, giving one entry per CDR3 protein. The table includes around 1.7 million distinct CDR3 sequences, under 35% detected once. The sequenced material came from cord blood. The source of these receptors is a newborn girl in good health.

This chain connects TRBV4-1 to TRBJ2-5, with D tentatively TRBD1 (5 bases). V was pared by 8 bases and J by 1 base, with 11 bases between. The CDR3 loop spans 13 amino acids. Germline CDR1 MGHRA, CDR2 YSYEKL. The CDR3 here is CASAQVIQETQYF. DNA of the CDR3: TGCGCCAGCGCACAGGTGATCCAAGAGACCCAGTACTTC.

The chain combines TRBV28 with TRBJ1-5; D possibly corresponds to TRBD1 (6 bases). V was clipped by 5 bases and J by 7 bases, with 12 bases between them. This CDR3 has 13 amino acids. CDR1 and CDR2 (germline): MDHEN, SYDVKM. The CDR3 coding sequence is TGTGCCAGCAGTGGGGGCGACGGACAGCCCCAGCATTTT. Its translation is CASSGGDGQPQHF.

V and J are TRBV7-2 and TRBJ1-2; TRBD1 matches at 10 bases. From germline, CDR1 is SGHTA and CDR2 FQGNSA. Germline trimming cut 1 base from V and 8 bases from J; bases unmatched to any gene: 7. The CDR3 sequence is 15 residues long. The CDR3: CASSLVGDRGLGYTF. The CDR3, as DNA: TGTGCCAGCAGCTTAGTAGGGGACAGGGGCTTAGGCTACACCTTC.

V is TRBV15 and J is TRBJ1-2, with D perhaps matching TRBD1 (6 bases). The CDR3 has 15 residues. The germline V and J ends were trimmed by 2 bases and 1 base, with 11 bases remaining between them. Per germline, CDR1 LNHNV and CDR2 YYDKDF (reference sequence). CDR3 sequence (DNA): TGTGCCACCAGCAGATCCAGGGGTCTTAACTATGGCTACACCTTC. Residues: CATSRSRGLNYGYTF.

This clonotype was seen only a few times. The chain uses TRBV13 and TRBJ1-1, with D possibly being TRBD1 (5 bases). This CDR3 has 12 residues. V lost 3 bases, J lost 7 bases, and 9 bases lay in between. The germline gives CDR1 PRHDT, CDR2 FYEKMQ (reference sequence). CDR3 bases: TGTGCCAGCAGCTTGCGGAGGGGTGAAGCTTTCTTT. It codes for CASSLRRGEAFF.

The chain uses TRBV7-2 and TRBJ1-4, with no clear D. The length of the CDR3 is 16 residues. V shed 1 base and J shed 4 bases, with 13 bases lying between them. From germline, CDR1 is SGHTA and CDR2 FQGNSA. The CDR3 loop is CASSLGLLVGNEKLFF. The CDR3 DNA sequence: TGTGCCAGCAGCTTAGGACTCCTAGTTGGTAATGAAAAACTGTTTTTT.

This rearrangement joins TRBV7-2 to TRBJ1-6; the D is unclear. From germline, CDR1 is SGHTA and CDR2 FQGNSA. The CDR3 is 16 residues long. With 6 bases removed from V and 6 bases from J, the gap between germline ends came to 18 bases. The CDR3 DNA reads as TGTGCCAGCAGACCGGAGGGCGGACGGTCTAATTCACCCCTCCACTTT. Its translation is CASRPEGGRSNSPLHF.

This clonotype was recorded a few times. The chain links TRBV20-1 to TRBJ1-5, with D tentatively TRBD1 (5 bases). The germline CDR1 and CDR2 sequences are DFQATT and SNEGSKA (reference sequence). The CDR3 contains 13 residues. V lost 6 bases to trimming and J lost 0 bases, with 9 bases between them. CDR3 sequence reads: CSAAGDSNQPQHF. For the CDR3, the DNA is TGCAGTGCCGCGGGGGATAGCAATCAGCCCCAGCATTTT.

The genes are TRBV12-3 or TRBV12-4 and TRBJ1-1; D might be TRBD1 (5 bases). CDR3 length: 14 residues. The V end was cut by 5 bases, the J end by 7 bases, with 17 bases between. The CDR3 sequence: CASSTGPSDIEAFF. The CDR3 bases are TGTGCCAGCAGTACGGGACCCTCGGATATTGAAGCTTTCTTT.

This sequence joins TRBV20-1 and TRBJ1-1; a possible D gene is TRBD1 (6 bases). Germline CDR1 reads DFQATT; CDR2 reads SNEGSKA (reference sequence). This CDR3 has 15 amino acids. V was cut by 3 bases and J by 3 bases, with 17 bases left in between. CDR3 coding DNA: TGCAGTGCTAGCCAAGTCAGGGGTACCTACACTGAAGCTTTCTTT. Its translation is CSASQVRGTYTEAFF.

V gene TRBV3-1 combines with J gene TRBJ2-3; 9 bases match TRBD2. The germline gives CDR1 LGHDT, CDR2 YNNKEL (reference sequence). This CDR3 has 16 residues. The ends lost 4 bases at V and 3 bases at J; junction bases unmatched: 8. The DNA of the CDR3 is TGTGCCAGCAGCCGTCACCCTGCGGGGGGGACAGATACGCAGTATTTT. It specifies CASSRHPAGGTDTQYF.

This clonotype turned up a few times. The V call is TRBV20-1, the J call TRBJ2-5; tentative D call: TRBD2 (5 bases). The CDR3 spans 13 residues. Per germline, CDR1 DFQATT and CDR2 SNEGSKA (reference sequence). The V and J ends lost 1 base and 6 bases respectively, with 12 bases between them. CDR3 DNA sequence: TGCAGTGCTAGAGTGCCCCCGGGGAAGACCCAGTACTTC. This translates into CSARVPPGKTQYF.